The 13 T cell receptor beta chains below come from one sample, sequenced in a study of blood T cell repertoires in COVID-19. TCRdb keeps only in-frame clones here, not all; method: immunoSEQ multiplex PCR. In the table there are roughly 150,000 clones, 87% of which are singletons. The material sequenced was peripheral blood. The receptors come from a man older than 75 with acute or convalescent COVID-19.

The genes are TRBV9 and TRBJ1-3, with D unclear. Germline CDR1 SGDLS, CDR2 YYNGEE. The CDR3 contains 15 residues. With 4 bases removed from V and 6 bases from J, the gap between germline ends came to 17 bases. DNA of the CDR3: TGTGCCAGCAGCCCCCGGGTAGGGAGGGAAAACACCATATATTTT. Encoded protein: CASSPRVGRENTIYF.

This clone was seen only once. The gene calls are TRBV5-6 and TRBJ1-3; D not certain. The CDR3 loop spans 14 amino acids. V lost 1 base and J lost 7, with 12 bases in between. In germline, CDR1 is SGHDT, CDR2 YYEEEE. The CDR3 coding sequence is TGTGCCAGCAGCTTGCAACAGCTTCCGAACACCATATATTTT. Protein sequence: CASSLQQLPNTIYF.

This clone was seen once. The V gene is TRBV11-2, the J gene TRBJ2-7; 7 positions match TRBD2. V was pared by 8 bases and J by 7 bases, with 17 bases of the junction left unmatched. Germline V CDR1 and CDR2: SGHAT, FQNNGV. The CDR3 has 15 residues. The CDR3, as DNA: TGTGCCAGCCGCAAGGGGCGGGAGTCCTTCAGGGAGCAGTACTTC. Translating gives CASRKGRESFREQYF. Supplemented by reference TRBV11-2 and TRBJ2-7, the full variable domain reads EAGVAQSPRYKIIEKRQSVAFWCNPISGHATLYWYQQILGQGPKLLIQFQNNGVVDDSQLPKDRFSAERLKGVDSTLKIQPAKLEDSAVYLCASRKGRESFREQYFGPGTRLTVT.

The chain uses TRBV7-8 and TRBJ1-2; 7 bases match TRBD1. The CDR3 has 14 amino acids. In germline, CDR1 is SGHVS, CDR2 FQNEAQ. J lost 4 bases, V lost 0 bases, and 2 bases had no gene match. The CDR3 coding sequence is TGTGCCAGCAGCTTAGCGACAGGGAGCTATGGCTACACCTTC. The encoded protein is CASSLATGSYGYTF.

This rearrangement joins TRBV28 to TRBJ2-4; 7 bases match TRBD1. Germline CDR1 reads MDHEN; CDR2 reads SYDVKM. J lost 1 base, V lost 6 bases, and 6 bases had no gene match. CDR3 length equals 15 residues. The CDR3 coding sequence is TGTGCCAGCAGAGCAGGGGGTACGGCCAAAAACATTCAGTACTTC. Translation: CASRAGGTAKNIQYF.

J is TRBJ2-1 and V is TRBV3-1 (or the pseudogene TRBV3-2); 8 bases are a match to TRBD2. V lost 3 bases and J lost 6; bases outside the gene matches: 10. The germline V gene encodes CDR1 LGHDT and CDR2 YNNKEL (reference sequence). CDR3 length equals 16 residues. The CDR3 DNA follows: TGTGCCAGCAGCCAGGTTCCGGGACTAGGGTTCAATGAGCAGTTCTTC. Residues: CASSQVPGLGFNEQFF.

This rearrangement joins TRBV6-1 to TRBJ2-3; 11 bases are shared with TRBD2. Germline V lookup: CDR1 MNHNS, CDR2 SASEGT. The CDR3 has 16 amino acids. With 4 bases clipped from V and 3 bases from J, the junction kept 6 bases outside the gene matches. CDR3 sequence: CASSAPIAGGTDTQYF. The CDR3 bases are TGTGCCAGCAGTGCTCCCATAGCGGGGGGGACAGATACGCAGTATTTT.

The chain has TRBV27 and TRBJ1-2; TRBD1 aligns across 9 bases. Germline lookup yields CDR1 MNHEY and CDR2 SMNVEV (reference sequence). CDR3 length: 16 amino acids. J lost 1 base, V lost 4 bases, and 7 bases had no gene match. CDR3 DNA sequence: TGTGCCAGCAGTTCAAAAACAGGGGGCGGTAACTATGGCTACACCTTC. The encoded protein is CASSSKTGGGNYGYTF.

This chain links TRBV7-3 with TRBJ2-1; 7 positions match TRBD2. The CDR3 sequence is 15 residues long. The germline V gene encodes CDR1 SGHTA and CDR2 FQGTGA. V was clipped by 3 bases and J by 7 bases; unmatched bases: 9. The CDR3 spells CASSLEGGPWNEQFF. The DNA for the CDR3 is TGTGCCAGCAGCTTGGAGGGAGGGCCTTGGAATGAGCAGTTCTTC.

The CDR3 protein is CASSRWNYGYTF. CDR3 nucleotide sequence: TGTGCCAGCAGTCGGTGGAACTATGGCTACACCTTC. The J gene is TRBJ1-2, the V gene TRBV5-4; D gene uncertain. Germline V gene data show CDR1 as SGHNT and CDR2 as YYREEE (reference sequence). The germline V and J ends were trimmed by 5 bases and 2 bases, with 7 bases remaining between them. This CDR3 has 12 amino acids. Full variable domain (outside the CDR3, taken from reference TRBV5-4 and TRBJ1-2): ETGVTQSPTHLIKTRGQQVTLRCSSQSGHNTVSWYQQALGQGPQFIFQYYREEENGRGNFPPRFSGLQFPNYSSELNVNALELDDSALYLCASSRWNYGYTFGSGTRLTVV.

There are a few counts of this clone. J is TRBJ1-6 and V is TRBV5-6; tentative D call: TRBD1 (6 bases). The CDR3 consists of 14 residues. Germline CDR1 reads SGHDT; CDR2 reads YYEEEE. The V end lost 5 bases, the J end lost 7 bases, and 13 bases lay between the germline ends. The CDR3 sequence: CASSPDRMNSPLHF. CDR3 nucleotides: TGTGCCAGCAGTCCTGACAGGATGAATTCACCCCTCCACTTT.

The J gene is TRBJ2-7, the V gene TRBV6-5; tentative D call: TRBD1 (6 bases). Per germline, CDR1 MNHEY and CDR2 SVGAGI. The V end was cut by 6 bases, the J end by 6 bases, with 18 bases between. This CDR3 contains 14 residues. In DNA, the CDR3 is TGTGCCAGCAGCGTGCAGGCAGGGGTAGGCGAGCAGTACTTC. Residues: CASSVQAGVGEQYF.

The V gene is TRBV3-1 (or the pseudogene TRBV3-2), the J gene TRBJ2-5; no definite D call. Germline CDR1 is LGHDT and CDR2 is YNNKEL (reference sequence). The ends were cut back, 3 bases at V and 9 bases at J, with 14 bases in the middle. The CDR3 runs to 13 residues. The CDR3 DNA sequence: TGTGCCAGCAGCCAGGGCAGGTTTCAGGCCCAGTACTTC. Translated, it gives CASSQGRFQAQYF.